What follows is one T cell receptor (beta chain) and its context. This sample is drawn from a study of CD8 T cells in Susac syndrome. From germline, CDR1 is LGHDT and CDR2 YNNKEL (reference sequence). The CDR3 loop spans 14 amino acids. V dropped 1 base and J dropped 0 bases, with 4 bases sitting between them. CD8+ and CD4+ T cells from blood underwent TCR beta sequencing. The patients serving as multiple sclerosis controls were treatment-naive. They had stable or active relapsing-remitting disease and fulfilled revised McDonald criteria. The RNA, 0.5 to 1 ug, was put through reverse transcription using random hexamers. MiXCR, run by TCRdb on the immunoSEQ multiplex PCR reads, gives a single entry per CDR3 protein. Here the sample spans approximately 170,000 distinct CDR3 sequences, roughly 94% being singletons.

Specimen: CD4+ T cells from PBMCs. The chain recombines TRBV3-1 with TRBJ1-5, with D uncertain. The clonotype originates from a human donor with multiple sclerosis. CDR3 nucleotide sequence: TGTGCCAGCAGCCAAGCGGCTAGCAATCAGCCCCAGCATTTT. Its translation: CASSQAASNQPQHF.